Following are 3 T cell receptor beta chains from one sample sequenced in a study of CD8+CD57+ T cells in acquired aplastic anemia. Profiles of TCR beta VDJ and CDR3 were generated from a genomic DNA template. Via MiXCR, TCRdb re-called the reads, giving one row per CDR3 protein. The table lists 350,000 to 450,000 distinct CDR3 sequences, about two thirds of them singletons, with 4% in the top ten. Sequenced sample: sorted CD4+, CD8+, or CD8+CD57+ T cells (not recorded which) from PBMCs. All receptors come from a human donor in good health, serving as a control.

This clonotype was observed at least ten times. V is TRBV29-1 and J is TRBJ2-5, with D perhaps matching TRBD1 or TRBD2 (6 bases each). CDR1 and CDR2 from the germline V gene are SQVTM and ANQGSEA. The CDR3 is 13 amino acids. Between the trimmed V and J ends, which lost 6 bases and 4 bases, there was a span of 15 bases. Here the CDR3 reads CSVGLSGAETQYF. The CDR3 DNA sequence: TGCAGCGTGGGACTTTCAGGGGCAGAGACCCAGTACTTC.

V is TRBV12-3 or TRBV12-4 and J is TRBJ1-3, with D unclear. This CDR3 spans 15 amino acids. Trimming shortened V by 8 bases and J by 0 bases, and 14 bases separated the two germline ends. The chain's CDR3 is CASDRDGVSGNTIYF. The CDR3 DNA reads TGTGCCAGCGACCGTGACGGGGTCTCTGGAAACACCATATATTTT.

Of note for this clonotype: A much larger clonotype is one base distant, so this may be a read error. J is TRBJ1-2 and V is TRBV12-5; D is perhaps TRBD1 (5 bases). The CDR3 covers 15 residues. Germline assignment: CDR1 LGHNT and CDR2 FRNRAP. The CDR3 DNA is TGTGCCAGCAACGGGGACCCCCGGGCTAACTATGGCTACACCTTC. As protein: CASNGDPRANYGYTF.